A selection of T cell receptor beta chains follows, all from one sample in a study of blood T cell repertoires in COVID-19. Measured with immunoSEQ multiplex PCR; TCRdb has only the in-frame clones, and not every one. Found here are tens of thousands of clones, 85% to 90% of them singletons; the top ten hold 17%. Sequenced input: peripheral blood. These receptors all stem from an older woman with active COVID-19. Both conserved end residues are part of each CDR3. D genes are given only for firm matches. Clone size appears in some rows only: once, few, many, or a class for an expanded clone.

clone size | D gene | J gene | V gene | CDR3 protein | CDR3 DNA
. | TRBD2 | TRBJ2-2 | TRBV7-9 | CASSPFSGANPGGTGELFF | TGTGCCAGCAGTCCATTTAGCGGGGCCAACCCTGGGGGCACCGGGGAGCTGTTTTTT
. | . | TRBJ1-5 | TRBV4-2 | CASSQDMRTDQPQHF | TGTGCCAGCAGCCAAGATATGCGAACCGATCAGCCCCAGCATTTT
. | . | TRBJ1-1 | TRBV7-2 | CASSVVGAMGTEAFF | TGTGCCAGCAGCGTCGTGGGGGCTATGGGCACTGAAGCTTTCTTT
. | . | TRBJ2-3 | TRBV5-1 | CASSLVKGDTDTQYF | TGCGCCAGCAGCTTGGTGAAGGGGGACACAGATACGCAGTATTTT
. | . | TRBJ2-5 | TRBV24-1 | CATSDTLGQETQYF | TGTGCCACCAGTGATACCCTAGGCCAAGAGACCCAGTACTTC
. | . | TRBJ2-3 | TRBV28 | CASRVTGSTDTQYF | TGTGCCAGCAGGGTGACAGGTAGCACAGATACGCAGTATTTT
. | TRBD1 | TRBJ2-2 | TRBV27 | CASSLRGTGAGELFF | TGTGCCAGCAGTTTAAGGGGGACAGGTGCCGGGGAGCTGTTTTTT
. | . | TRBJ2-3 | TRBV9 | CASSVQPTRDTQYF | TGTGCCAGCAGCGTCCAACCTACTAGAGATACGCAGTATTTT
. | . | TRBJ2-5 | TRBV2 | CASSENFWRPQETQYF | TGTGCCAGCAGTGAAAATTTTTGGCGGCCACAAGAGACCCAGTACTTC
. | . | TRBJ1-2 | TRBV7-9 | CASSLGVNYGYTF | TGTGCCAGCAGCTTAGGAGTAAACTATGGCTACACCTTC
. | . | TRBJ1-5 | TRBV28 | CASSLVDRDNQPQHF | TGTGCCAGCAGTTTAGTGGACAGAGACAATCAGCCCCAGCATTTT
. | TRBD2 | TRBJ2-1 | TRBV7-6 | CASSLSAGGNNEQFF | TGTGCCAGCAGCTTAAGTGCGGGAGGGAACAATGAGCAGTTCTTC
. | TRBD2 | TRBJ2-1 | TRBV20-1 | CSASRSWEIAGVNEQFF | TGCAGTGCTAGTAGGAGTTGGGAAATAGCGGGAGTGAATGAGCAGTTCTTC
. | . | TRBJ1-1 | TRBV10-3 | CAISHRTGNTEAFF | TGTGCCATCAGCCACAGGACGGGGAACACTGAAGCTTTCTTT
. | TRBD1 | TRBJ1-5 | TRBV6-4 | CASSDLLQGAPYSNQPQHF | TGTGCCAGCAGTGACTTGTTACAGGGGGCGCCTTATAGCAATCAGCCCCAGCATTTT
. | TRBD2 | TRBJ2-5 | TRBV7-9 | CASSLAGLAGGKTQYF | TGTGCCAGCAGCTTAGCAGGACTAGCGGGAGGAAAGACCCAGTACTTC
. | TRBD1 | TRBJ1-4 | TRBV7-2 | CASSSGGQGAANEKLFF | TGTGCCAGCAGCTCCGGAGGACAGGGGGCAGCTAATGAAAAACTGTTTTTT
. | TRBD1 | TRBJ1-2 | TRBV28 | CAGGQGVTNYGYTF | TGTGCGGGGGGACAGGGGGTAACTAACTATGGCTACACCTTC
few | . | TRBJ1-2 | TRBV6-5 | CASYGTRGYTF | TGTGCCAGCTATGGGACACGCGGCTACACCTTC
. | . | TRBJ2-3 | TRBV4-1 | CASSQDQRATQYF | TGCGCCAGCAGCCAAGATCAGAGGGCTACGCAGTATTTT
. | TRBD2 | TRBJ2-1 | TRBV3-1/TRBV3-2 | CASSLSSGGRDEQFF | TGTGCCAGCAGCCTGTCTAGCGGGGGTAGAGATGAGCAGTTCTTC
. | TRBD2 | TRBJ2-1 | TRBV2 | CASKAGGPALYNEQFF | TGTGCCAGCAAAGCGGGGGGGCCTGCTCTTTACAATGAGCAGTTCTTC
. | . | TRBJ1-1 | TRBV11-3 | CASSLYVNTEAFF | TGTGCCAGCAGCTTATATGTGAACACTGAAGCTTTCTTT
few | . | TRBJ2-7 | TRBV5-4 | CASSFSNEQYF | TGTGCCAGCAGCTTTTCTAACGAGCAGTACTTC
. | . | TRBJ2-1 | TRBV4-1 | CASSPLGGSSYNEQFF | TGCGCCAGCAGCCCCCTCGGGGGAAGCTCCTACAATGAGCAGTTCTTC
. | . | TRBJ1-1 | TRBV29-1 | CSVEKRVGPGLNTEAFF | TGCAGCGTTGAAAAACGGGTCGGACCGGGGTTAAACACTGAAGCTTTCTTT
. | . | TRBJ1-3 | TRBV5-5 | CASSLAGDSLSGNTIYF | TGTGCCAGCAGCTTGGCCGGTGACAGCCTCTCTGGAAACACCATATATTTT
few | TRBD1 | TRBJ2-2 | TRBV28 | CASSEYRGPGGTGELFF | TGTGCCAGCAGTGAATACAGGGGCCCAGGAGGTACCGGGGAGCTGTTTTTT
. | TRBD1 | TRBJ2-1 | TRBV28 | CACRTGDSSYNEQFF | TGTGCCTGCCGGACCGGGGACAGTTCCTACAATGAGCAGTTCTTC
. | . | TRBJ1-5 | TRBV19 | CASSISFSNQPQHF | TGTGCCAGTAGTATTAGTTTTAGCAATCAGCCCCAGCATTTT
. | . | TRBJ1-1 | TRBV6-5 | CASSYWVQGSNTEAFF | TGTGCCAGCAGTTACTGGGTACAGGGTTCGAACACTGAAGCTTTCTTT